This T cell receptor beta chain derives from a study of T cells after yellow fever vaccination. A single record per CDR3 protein comes from TCRdb applying MiXCR to the 5' RACE reads. There are nearly 350,000 distinct CDR3 sequences in the sample; roughly 7.5% occur only once, and 17% lies in the top ten. This clonotype was seen ten or more times. The germline CDR1 and CDR2 sequences are SGHRS and YFSETQ. Trimming left V 5 bases short and J 4 bases short, with 15 bases between. CDR3 length: 15 residues. This sample comprised PBMCs, obtained roughly seven weeks after the first yellow fever vaccination. V is TRBV5-1 and J is TRBJ2-2; the D gene is possibly TRBD1 (6 bases). The TCR comes from a man younger than 35 who received the YFV17D yellow fever vaccine. CDR3 in DNA: TGCGCCAGCAGACCTTCCACAGGGTCCACCGGGGAGCTGTTTTTT. Protein product: CASRPSTGSTGELFF.